A few counts support the clone carrying this TCR beta chain. The data derive from a study of T-cell memory formation after mild COVID-19. There are 13 residues in the CDR3. V lost 7 bases and J 1 base, leaving 10 bases between the germline ends. One entry per CDR3 protein, called by TCRdb with MiXCR from the 5' RACE reads. This sample has about 560,000 distinct CDR3 sequences; roughly 21% occur once, and the top ten carry roughly 8.3%. The clonotype was recovered from an adult woman who had mild COVID-19 (a few samples of this study predate the infection). Cell type and time point are not known. This chain links TRBV12-3 or TRBV12-4 with TRBJ1-1; D gene unclear. Sequencing input: PBMCs or a T cell subset sorted from them (not recorded which). CDR3: CASIGWRNTEAFF. CDR3 sequence (DNA): TGTGCCAGCATCGGGTGGAGGAACACTGAAGCTTTCTTT.